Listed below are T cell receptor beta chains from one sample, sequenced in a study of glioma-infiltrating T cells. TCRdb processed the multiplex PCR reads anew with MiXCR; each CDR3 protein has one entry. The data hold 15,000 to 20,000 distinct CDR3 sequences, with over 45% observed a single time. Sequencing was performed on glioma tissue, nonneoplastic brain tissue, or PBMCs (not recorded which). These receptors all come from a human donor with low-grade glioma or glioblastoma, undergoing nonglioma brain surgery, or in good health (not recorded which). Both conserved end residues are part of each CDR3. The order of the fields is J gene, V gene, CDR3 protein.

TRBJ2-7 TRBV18 CASSPGINSYEQYF
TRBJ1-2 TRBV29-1 CSANTGRDGYTF
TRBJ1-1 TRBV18 CASSPDTYTEAFF
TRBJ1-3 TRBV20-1 CSARPQGIGNTIYF
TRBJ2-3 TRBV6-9 CASSYGRLQGEERTDTQYF
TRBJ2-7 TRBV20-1 CIITRGYEQYF
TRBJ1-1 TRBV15 CATSISRGTAEAFF
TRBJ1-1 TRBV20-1 CSARDDRGLTEAFF
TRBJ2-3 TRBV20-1 CSARPISGPSTDTQYF
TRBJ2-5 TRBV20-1 CSAPDRGTTETQYF
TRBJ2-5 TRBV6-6 CASSYPGTQYF
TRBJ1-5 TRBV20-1 CSARWGQGVNQPQHF
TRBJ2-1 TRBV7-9 CASSLRTLYNEQFF
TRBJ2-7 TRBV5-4 CASSSGLGSYDEQYF
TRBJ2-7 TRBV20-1 CSAQTARGSSYEQYF
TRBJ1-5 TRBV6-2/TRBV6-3 CASQRQGPNQPKHF
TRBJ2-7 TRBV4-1 CASSKDSPGGPYEQYF
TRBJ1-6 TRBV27 CASNFWTGMTYNSPLHF
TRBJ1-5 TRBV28 CASSPPASSNQPQHF
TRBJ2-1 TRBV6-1 CASSPPVGTVSYNEQFF
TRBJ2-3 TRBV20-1 CSARELAGDIDTQYF
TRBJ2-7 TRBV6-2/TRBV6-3 CASSYARIISYEQYF
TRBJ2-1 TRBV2 CASSEVGGSDDEQFF
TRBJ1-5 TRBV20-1 CSAPSASGQPQHF
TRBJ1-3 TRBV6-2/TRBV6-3 CASSYSRRIPTGNTIYF
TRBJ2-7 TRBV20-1 CSENTGTGFYEQYF
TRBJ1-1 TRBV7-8 CASSSTGAGTEAFF
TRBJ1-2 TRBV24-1 CATSDSRGYYGYTF
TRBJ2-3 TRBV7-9 CASSLGTHRGVSQYF
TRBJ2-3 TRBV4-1 CASSRTSGSTDTQYF
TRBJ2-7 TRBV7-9 CASSLHRDRGFYEQYF
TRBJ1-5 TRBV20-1 CSARTAITNQPQHF
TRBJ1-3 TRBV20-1 CSASEFPLIGISGNTIYF
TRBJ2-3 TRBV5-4 CASSQTSGGAKDTQYF
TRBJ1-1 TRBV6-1 CASRRRGGMNTEAFF
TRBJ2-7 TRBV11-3 CASSHRDSYEQYF
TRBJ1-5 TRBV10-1 CASSAPLISQPQHF
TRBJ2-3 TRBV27 CASSFTSARSDTQYF
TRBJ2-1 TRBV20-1 CSAIPSGSRHEQFF
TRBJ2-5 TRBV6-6 CASSSLGSGEQETQYF
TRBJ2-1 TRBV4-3 CASSQDGAGVRYNEQFF
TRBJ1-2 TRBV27 CASSLSGTVGYTF
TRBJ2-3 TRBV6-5 CASSYGTDTQYF